This T cell receptor (beta chain) stems from a study of technical replicates of blood from a few donors. The method was immunoSEQ multiplex PCR; TCRdb's version includes in-frame clones alone and lacks a portion of them. The sample lists about 72,000 clones; about 90% were seen once. The length of the CDR3 is 15 residues. V was pared by 1 base and J by 2 bases, with 5 bases of the junction left unmatched. Germline V gene sequence: CDR1 SGHAT, CDR2 FQNNGV. The sequence derives from a human donor in good health. V is TRBV11-2 and J is TRBJ2-7; 7 bases are shared with TRBD1. The sequenced material came from T cells isolated from PBMCs. In DNA, the CDR3 is TGTGCCAGCAGCTTAGTGGGGACAGAGACCTACGAGCAGTACTTC. Translation gives CASSLVGTETYEQYF.